This passage covers 23 T cell receptor beta chains from one sample sequenced in a study of blood T cell repertoires in COVID-19. TCRdb's table, derived via immunoSEQ multiplex PCR, lists solely in-frame clones and lacks some. The data show fewer than 200,000 clones, approximately 89% seen once. Input material: peripheral blood. The source of these receptors is a woman between 55 and 75 years old with acute or convalescent COVID-19.

The gene calls are TRBV3-1 (or the pseudogene TRBV3-2) and TRBJ2-7, with D uncertain. V lost 0 bases to trimming and J lost 5 bases, with 8 bases between them. Germline CDR1 LGHDT, CDR2 YNNKEL (reference sequence). The CDR3 contains 13 residues. In DNA, the CDR3 is TGTGCCAGCAGCCAAGATTGGGCCCACGAGCAGTACTTC. This sequence encodes CASSQDWAHEQYF.

This clone was observed a few times. A read error may produce the germline difference seen at one junction end. This sequence joins TRBV12-5 and TRBJ1-2; D remains ambiguous. Germline assignment: CDR1 LGHNT and CDR2 FRNRAP. This CDR3 has 14 residues. In DNA form, the CDR3 reads TGTGCTAGCGGTTTGGCAGGCGCCGTCTATGGCTACACCTTC. It yields the protein CASGLAGAVYGYTF.

The chain uses TRBV19 and TRBJ1-2, with 9 bases lining up with TRBD1. V trimming: 3 bases; J trimming: 0 bases; junction bases outside the gene matches: 11. CDR1 is LNHDA, CDR2 SQIVND, per germline (reference sequence). The CDR3 is 18 amino acids. The CDR3 DNA reads TGTGCCAGTAGTATCCCTGGACAGGGGATCCGTACTAACTATGGCTACACCTTC. Translating it yields CASSIPGQGIRTNYGYTF. The full variable domain, rest sourced from reference TRBV19 and TRBJ1-2, is DGGITQSPKYLFRKEGQNVTLSCEQNLNHDAMYWYRQDPGQGLRLIYYSQIVNDFQKGDIAEGYSVSREKKESFPLTVTSAQKNPTAFYLCASSIPGQGIRTNYGYTFGSGTRLTVV.

The table lists this clone with a few counts. This chain uses TRBV7-3 with TRBJ2-1; 11 positions agree with TRBD2. CDR3 size: 15 residues. The J segment lost 8 bases and the V segment lost 4 bases, leaving 7 bases of the junction unmatched. In germline, CDR1 is SGHTA, CDR2 FQGTGA. The CDR3 here is CASSSLAGGRHEQFF. The CDR3 DNA follows: TGTGCCAGCAGCTCCCTAGCGGGAGGACGCCATGAGCAGTTCTTC.

The J gene is TRBJ1-3, the V gene TRBV2; the match to TRBD1 covers 9 bases. The length of the CDR3 is 16 residues. Trimming removed 4 bases from V and 3 bases from J; junction bases left unmatched: 7. Germline values: CDR1 SNHLY, CDR2 FYNNEI. Written as DNA, the CDR3 is TGTGCCAGCAGTGGGGACAGGGCGGTTTTTGGAAACACCATATATTTT. Translation: CASSGDRAVFGNTIYF.

The gene calls are TRBV10-2 and TRBJ2-7; 7 nucleotides match TRBD1. The CDR3 is 13 residues long. V shed 6 bases, J shed 0 bases, and the junction held 2 bases outside the gene matches. The germline CDR1 and CDR2 sequences are WSHSY and SAAADI. The CDR3 loop is CASSRGSSYEQYV. In DNA form, the CDR3 reads TGCGCCAGCAGCAGGGGGAGCTCCTACGAGCAGTACGTC.

V usage is TRBV19 and J usage is TRBJ2-1, with a possible D match to TRBD1 (6 bases). Germline V CDR1 and CDR2: LNHDA, SQIVND (reference sequence). V lost 10 bases to trimming and J lost 1 base, with 17 bases between them. The CDR3 length is 15 residues. The CDR3 protein is CATALRGLSYNEQFF. The CDR3 DNA sequence: TGTGCCACCGCTCTCAGGGGTCTATCCTACAATGAGCAGTTCTTC. Full variable domain (remainder filled in from reference TRBV19 and TRBJ2-1): DGGITQSPKYLFRKEGQNVTLSCEQNLNHDAMYWYRQDPGQGLRLIYYSQIVNDFQKGDIAEGYSVSREKKESFPLTVTSAQKNPTAFYLCATALRGLSYNEQFFGPGTRLTVL.

This clone was seen only once. The chain joins TRBV28 to TRBJ1-1, with D maybe TRBD1 (5 bases). In germline, CDR1 is MDHEN, CDR2 SYDVKM. Trimming stripped 2 bases from V and 9 bases from J, with 10 bases between. The CDR3 is 12 residues long. DNA of the CDR3: TGTGCCAGCAGTTTACAGGGTCAACAAGCTTTCTTT. Translating gives CASSLQGQQAFF.

This chain connects TRBV28 to TRBJ2-5; tentatively, D is TRBD2 (5 bases). This CDR3 comprises 14 residues. V lost 6 bases and J lost 2, with 13 bases in between. Per the germline V gene, CDR1 is MDHEN and CDR2 is SYDVKM. For the CDR3, the DNA is TGTGCCAGCAGCCGCGGACTGACACAAGAGACCCAGTACTTC. It encodes CASSRGLTQETQYF.

V is TRBV20-1 and J is TRBJ1-1; weak D call: TRBD1 (6 bases). V lost 4 bases to trimming and J lost 8 bases, with 11 bases between them. Germline V gene data show CDR1 as DFQATT and CDR2 as SNEGSKA (reference sequence). The CDR3 is 11 amino acids. CDR3 sequence reads: CSATQDREAFF. CDR3 in DNA: TGCAGTGCTACTCAAGACAGGGAAGCTTTCTTT.

The rearrangement joins TRBV23-1 to TRBJ2-7; TRBD1 matches 10 bases. TRBV23-1 is flagged as an ORF with uncertain function. The CDR3 sequence is 15 residues long. Unmatched junction bases numbered 3, after V lost 0 bases and J lost 4 bases. Here the CDR3 DNA reads TGCGCCAGCAGTCAATCGCGGGACAGGGGTTACGAGCAGTACGTC. Translated, it gives CASSQSRDRGYEQYV.

The chain uses TRBV3-1 (or the pseudogene TRBV3-2) and TRBJ1-1, with D maybe TRBD1 (5 bases). With 4 bases removed from V and 0 bases from J, the gap between germline ends came to 9 bases. Germline V gene sequence: CDR1 LGHDT, CDR2 YNNKEL (reference sequence). The CDR3 is 14 amino acids. The CDR3 is CASSPQVLNTEAFF. The CDR3 DNA reads TGTGCCAGCAGCCCACAGGTTCTGAACACTGAAGCTTTCTTT.

V usage is TRBV10-1 and J usage is TRBJ1-4; 11 nucleotides align to TRBD1. Per the germline V gene, CDR1 is WNHNN and CDR2 is SYGVQD (reference sequence). J gave up 7 bases and V 3 bases, and 1 base lay outside the gene matches. This CDR3 is built from 14 residues. The CDR3 DNA follows: TGCGCCAGCAGTGAAGGGACAGGGGGTGAAAAACTGTTTTTT. Translation gives CASSEGTGGEKLFF.

J is TRBJ2-1 and V is TRBV11-1, with 10 bases lining up with TRBD1. V lost 1 base and J lost 11; bases outside the gene matches: 8. This CDR3 region has 15 residues. Looked up from germline, CDR1 is SGHAT and CDR2 is FQDESV (reference sequence). CDR3 region: CASSLGGQGFLKQFF. The CDR3 DNA is TGTGCCAGCAGCTTAGGGGGACAGGGGTTTCTGAAGCAGTTCTTC.

In the case of this clone: Other DNA sequences in the same sample also yield this CDR3. The J gene is TRBJ1-5, the V gene TRBV2; no clear D gene. The CDR3 consists of 13 residues. Germline CDR1 and CDR2: SNHLY and FYNNEI. V lost 2 bases, J lost 4 bases, and 6 bases lay in between. CDR3 amino acids: CASSESRNQPQHF. The CDR3 coding sequence is TGTGCCAGCAGTGAATCGAGGAATCAGCCCCAGCATTTT.

J is TRBJ1-3 and V is TRBV7-8, with no clear D. V was clipped by 4 bases and J by 8 bases, with 15 bases between them. CDR1 and CDR2 (germline): SGHVS, FQNEAQ. This CDR3 region has 14 residues. CDR3 region: CASSWYPGADTIYF. In DNA form, the CDR3 reads TGTGCCAGCAGCTGGTACCCTGGAGCCGACACCATATATTTT.

This clone appeared once. This chain uses TRBV10-3 with TRBJ2-2, with TRBD2 as a possible D gene (5 bases). The CDR3 length is 15 residues. The V and J ends lost 8 bases and 2 bases respectively, with 15 bases between them. CDR1 and CDR2 (germline): ENHRY, SYGVKD. CDR3 coding DNA: TGTGCCATCGGAGAGGGCGGACTTAACACCGGGGAGCTGTTTTTT. It translates to CAIGEGGLNTGELFF.

The CDR3: CASSLITGGRPEAFF. DNA of the CDR3: TGTGCCAGCAGTCTTATAACAGGGGGTCGGCCTGAAGCTTTCTTT. This chain connects TRBV28 to TRBJ1-1; 8 nucleotides align to TRBD1. The CDR3 totals 15 residues. The germline CDR1 and CDR2 sequences are MDHEN and SYDVKM. Losses at the gene ends were 5 bases for V and 6 bases for J; bases not matched to a gene: 11.

The chain recombines TRBV15 with TRBJ1-5; 8 bases fit TRBD1. The CDR3 has 16 residues. V shed 1 base, J shed 4 bases, and the junction held 6 bases outside the gene matches. Germline V gives CDR1 LNHNV, CDR2 YYDKDF (reference sequence). The chain's CDR3 is CATSRVGTGRNQPQHF. DNA of the CDR3: TGTGCCACCAGCAGAGTGGGGACAGGAAGGAATCAGCCCCAGCATTTT.

This clone is a singleton in its sample. The V call is TRBV6-1, the J call TRBJ2-5; TRBD1 aligns across 8 bases. CDR1 and CDR2 (germline): MNHNS, SASEGT. The trim removed 3 bases at V and 4 bases at J, leaving 10 bases unmatched. The CDR3 contains 16 residues. The CDR3 region is CASSEGWTGLRETQYF. CDR3 coding DNA: TGTGCCAGCAGTGAGGGATGGACAGGGCTGCGAGAGACCCAGTACTTC.

V gene TRBV19 combines with J gene TRBJ1-1; no reliable D call. The CDR3 sequence is 13 residues long. The V end lost 6 bases, the J end lost 2 bases, and 10 bases lay between the germline ends. Germline V CDR1 and CDR2: LNHDA, SQIVND (reference sequence). The CDR3 sequence is CASSVAGNTEAFF. CDR3 coding DNA: TGTGCCAGTAGCGTTGCGGGTAACACTGAAGCTTTCTTT.

This chain joins TRBV28 and TRBJ1-2, with D maybe TRBD1 (6 bases). Germline-derived CDR1 and CDR2 are MDHEN and SYDVKM. V lost 6 bases to trimming and J lost 8 bases, with 16 bases between them. The CDR3 has 13 amino acids. Here the CDR3 DNA reads TGTGCCAGCAGGAGGCAGGGGAAGGGAGGCTACACCTTC. Translated: CASRRQGKGGYTF.

The chain employs TRBV28 and TRBJ2-7; tentatively, D is TRBD2 (5 bases). The length of the CDR3 is 11 residues. CDR1 is MDHEN and CDR2 is SYDVKM in the germline V gene. With 4 bases removed from V and 5 bases from J, the gap between germline ends came to 6 bases. CDR3: CASSSSNEQYF. CDR3 sequence (DNA): TGTGCCAGCAGTTCTAGCAACGAGCAGTACTTC.